Each of the 14 T cell receptor beta chains below was sequenced from the same sample in a study of T cells in narcolepsy. Data came from immunoSEQ multiplex PCR; TCRdb stores just in-frame clones and leaves some out. The sample lists 35,000 to 40,000 clones, about 85% occurring once. Material for sequencing was CD45RA- memory CD4+ T cells from PBMCs. All receptors come from a human donor with narcolepsy.

The chain has TRBV6-6 and TRBJ2-7, with TRBD1 identical over 8 bases. CDR3 length equals 13 residues. Trimming took 6 bases from V and 5 from J; bases not matched to a gene: 6. Germline CDR1 and CDR2: MNHNY and SVGAGI (reference sequence). Here the CDR3 reads CASRRAGGDEQYF. DNA for the CDR3: TGTGCCAGCAGGCGTGCAGGGGGCGACGAGCAGTACTTC.

The chain uses TRBV18 and TRBJ2-2; D ambiguous. Per germline, CDR1 KGHSH and CDR2 LQKENI. V was shortened by 3 bases and J by 3 bases, with 14 bases between the two germline ends. CDR3 length: 16 amino acids. The CDR3 spells CASSPMAGSDTGELFF. The CDR3 DNA reads TGTGCCAGCTCACCCATGGCCGGTAGTGACACCGGGGAGCTGTTTTTT.

With regard to this clone: Sequence at one end of the junction differs from germline and may be a read error. The rearrangement joins TRBV7-7 to TRBJ2-3, with TRBD2 matching 7 bases. The CDR3 contains 14 residues. CDR1 is SSHAT and CDR2 is FNYEAQ in the germline V gene (reference sequence). CDR3 amino acids: CASSPGGGTDTQYF. The CDR3 DNA reads as TGTGCTAGCAGCCCGGGGGGAGGCACAGATACGCAGTATTTT.

The rearrangement joins TRBV7-9 to TRBJ1-2; tentative D call: TRBD1 (5 bases). The CDR3 is made up of 13 amino acids. Germline CDR1 and CDR2: SEHNR and FQNEAQ (reference sequence). V was clipped by 5 bases and J by 4 bases, with 11 bases between them. In DNA, the CDR3 is TGTGCCAGCAGCCGACAGCCGCGCTATGGCTACACCTTC. Its translation: CASSRQPRYGYTF.

This clone was seen a single time. The V call is TRBV19, the J call TRBJ1-4; 8 nucleotides agree with TRBD1. There are 15 residues in the CDR3. Germline loops: CDR1 LNHDA, CDR2 SQIVND (reference sequence). The V segment lost 5 bases and the J segment 3 bases; nucleotides outside the gene matches: 5. CDR3 in DNA: TGTGCCAGTAGTCCGCAGGGGGCGCCTAATGAAAAACTGTTTTTT. Protein: CASSPQGAPNEKLFF. Drawing the rest from reference TRBV19 and TRBJ1-4, the complete variable domain is DGGITQSPKYLFRKEGQNVTLSCEQNLNHDAMYWYRQDPGQGLRLIYYSQIVNDFQKGDIAEGYSVSREKKESFPLTVTSAQKNPTAFYLCASSPQGAPNEKLFFGSGTQLSVL.

The rearrangement uses TRBV11-2 and TRBJ1-3; D call uncertain. V lost 1 base to trimming and J lost 0 bases, with 7 bases between them. Germline V gives CDR1 SGHAT, CDR2 FQNNGV. The CDR3 spans 15 residues. The CDR3 nucleotides read TGTGCCAGCAGCTTAGGTTTCAGCTCTGGAAACACCATATATTTT. Protein product: CASSLGFSSGNTIYF.

The sample holds a few counts of this clone. The chain joins TRBV11-1 to TRBJ2-2; TRBD1 matches 10 bases. The germline CDR1 and CDR2 sequences are SGHAT and FQDESV (reference sequence). V gave up 5 bases and J gave up 4 bases; unmatched junction bases: 4. The CDR3 has 15 amino acids. CDR3 in DNA: TGTGCCAGCAGCCGGGGACAGGGGCGCACCGGGGAGCTGTTTTTT. This encodes CASSRGQGRTGELFF.

The rearrangement joins TRBV2 to TRBJ1-1; 8 bases map to TRBD1. Germline CDR1 is SNHLY and CDR2 is FYNNEI. The CDR3 is made up of 14 amino acids. Trimming cost V 1 base and J 5 bases; bases outside gene matches: 3. CDR3 sequence reads: CASSEGQGRTEAFF. The CDR3 DNA is TGTGCCAGCAGTGAAGGACAGGGGAGAACTGAAGCTTTCTTT.

This clone was detected a few times. V is TRBV9 and J is TRBJ1-2, with TRBD1 matching 8 bases. V was pared by 4 bases and J by 10 bases, with 6 bases of the junction left unmatched. CDR3 length equals 12 residues. Looked up from germline, CDR1 is SGDLS and CDR2 is YYNGEE. The CDR3 loop reads CASSSGQGYYTF. Written as DNA, the CDR3 is TGTGCCAGCAGCTCCGGACAGGGTTACTACACCTTC.

The chain joins TRBV18 to TRBJ1-2; tentative D call: TRBD1 (5 bases). Looked up from germline, CDR1 is KGHSH and CDR2 is LQKENI. V was cut by 1 base and J by 8 bases, with 11 bases left in between. The CDR3 length is 13 residues. The DNA of the CDR3 is TGTGCCAGCTCACCACAGGGGAGAGACGGCTACACCTTC. The encoded protein is CASSPQGRDGYTF.

This clone was recorded only once. The chain recombines TRBV21-1 with TRBJ1-1; TRBD1, as called in the table, went unchecked against the DNA. TRBV21-1 is marked as a pseudogene. This CDR3 contains 18 residues. CDR3 sequence reads: CASSKALRGRPMNTEAFF. In DNA, the CDR3 is TGTGCCAGCAGCAAAGCGCTGAGGGGGCGCCCGATGAACACTGAAGCTTTCTTT.

The chain joins TRBV19 to TRBJ2-7; tentative D call: TRBD1 (6 bases). This CDR3 has 14 residues. Trimming left V 6 bases short and J 0 bases short, with 12 bases between. CDR1 LNHDA and CDR2 SQIVND come from the germline V gene (reference sequence). The CDR3 loop reads CASRAGVGSYEQYF. As DNA, the CDR3 is TGTGCCAGTAGGGCAGGGGTCGGCTCCTACGAGCAGTACTTC.

The genes are TRBV21-1 and TRBJ2-7; the table calls TRBD1, which could not be checked here. TRBV21-1 is an annotated pseudogene. CDR3 length: 19 residues. CDR3: CASSKALLGAVGVSYEQYF. The DNA for the CDR3 is TGTGCCAGCAGCAAAGCGCTTTTGGGGGCAGTCGGGGTATCCTACGAGCAGTACTTC.

The chain carries TRBV15 and TRBJ1-1; unclear D gene. The V gene's germline CDR1 is LNHNV and CDR2 YYDKDF (reference sequence). Trimming shortened V by 0 bases and J by 5 bases, and 10 bases separated the two germline ends. The CDR3 has 14 amino acids. This chain's CDR3 is CATSRDRAGTEAFF. CDR3 nucleotides: TGTGCCACCAGCAGAGATCGGGCGGGGACTGAAGCTTTCTTT.